The rows below give T cell receptor beta chains drawn from one sample of a study of quantifying T cell responses using KT2 cells. TCRdb ran MiXCR on the UMI-ligation and nested PCR reads and lists one entry per CDR3 protein. The repertoire holds around 35,000 distinct CDR3 sequences, with 10% as singletons. Material for sequencing was PBMCs spiked with cells of the T cell clone KT2. All receptors derive from a human donor. CDR3s include the opening cysteine and the closing phenylalanine or tryptophan. The D gene is left open where the match is weak. A clone size is listed for some rows: how often the clone was seen (once, few, many), or a class if it is expanded.

J gene,clone size,D gene,V gene,CDR3 DNA,CDR3 protein
TRBJ1-1,.,.,TRBV29-1,TGCAGCGTATCGTCTGGGACGGATGTCACTGAAGCTTTCTTT,CSVSSGTDVTEAFF
TRBJ1-5,few,.,TRBV6-4,TGTGCCAGCACCCGGGGAGGCCGCTATAGCAATCAGCCCCAGCATTTT,CASTRGGRYSNQPQHF
TRBJ1-3,.,.,TRBV14,TGTGCCAGCAGCCGAGACATGACTGGAAACACCATATATTTT,CASSRDMTGNTIYF
TRBJ2-3,few,TRBD2,TRBV6-1,TGTGCCAGCAGTGAGCGGGGGGGCGGCTCAGATACGCAGTATTTT,CASSERGGGSDTQYF
TRBJ2-3,.,.,TRBV7-9,TGTGCCAGCAGCCCGTACACAGATACGCAGTATTTT,CASSPYTDTQYF
TRBJ2-7,many,TRBD1,TRBV10-3,TGTGCCATCAGTGGTGCAGGGACAGGGGCCTACGAGCAGTACTTC,CAISGAGTGAYEQYF
TRBJ2-7,few,.,TRBV28,TGTGCCAGCAGTTTCCACCTTTGGCAGGGGACCTACGAGCAGTACTTC,CASSFHLWQGTYEQYF
TRBJ1-2,.,.,TRBV5-1,TGCGCCAGCAGCTTGGACCCAGGGTTGGACTATGGCTACACCTTC,CASSLDPGLDYGYTF
TRBJ2-1,few,.,TRBV27,TGTGCCAGCAGTTTATCGGCTTACGGTAATTCCTACAATGAGCAGTTCTTC,CASSLSAYGNSYNEQFF
TRBJ1-6,few,TRBD1,TRBV6-5,TGTGCCAGCAGTTACGGGGCCCCCATGGGACAGAATAATTCACCCCTCCACTTT,CASSYGAPMGQNNSPLHF
TRBJ2-3,few,.,TRBV11-2,TGTGCCAGCAGCAGACTGGGACAAGATACGCAGTATTTT,CASSRLGQDTQYF
TRBJ2-2,.,.,TRBV20-1,TGCAGTGCTAGACAAGAACAGGGTGGCGACACCGGGGAGCTGTTTTTT,CSARQEQGGDTGELFF
TRBJ2-5,.,.,TRBV7-2,TGTGCCAGCCGCTTAGAGCGAGAGACCCAGTACTTC,CASRLERETQYF
TRBJ2-1,.,.,TRBV4-3,TGCGCCAGCAGCCACTCCGGTAGCTCCTACAATGAGCAGTTCTTC,CASSHSGSSYNEQFF
TRBJ2-7,many,.,TRBV12-3/TRBV12-4,TGTGCCAGCAGTCCTAGGGGAGGTAACTACGAGCAGTACTTC,CASSPRGGNYEQYF
TRBJ1-5,.,TRBD1,TRBV12-3/TRBV12-4,TGTGCCAGCAGTTCGGAGACAGGGGACAATCAGCCCCAGCATTTT,CASSSETGDNQPQHF
TRBJ2-3,many,.,TRBV6-2/TRBV6-3,TGTGCCAGCAGTTACTCGAAACAGCTCCGCACAGATACGCAGTATTTT,CASSYSKQLRTDTQYF
TRBJ1-5,.,.,TRBV5-6,TGTGCCAGCAGTACGAGGGGAGATCAGCCCCAGCATTTT,CASSTRGDQPQHF
TRBJ1-2,.,TRBD1,TRBV30,TGTGCCTGGAGTGACCGGGACAGCGGGGGCTACACCTTC,CAWSDRDSGGYTF
TRBJ2-2,few,TRBD2,TRBV4-1,TGCGCCAGCAGCCAAGAAATGGGGGGGACCGGGGAGCTGTTTTTT,CASSQEMGGTGELFF
TRBJ2-5,.,TRBD1,TRBV18,TGTGCCAGCTCATCCGGGACAGGCCGCCCCGAGGGCCAGTACTTC,CASSSGTGRPEGQYF
TRBJ2-2,few,.,TRBV11-2,TGTGCCAGCAGCCCCCGCCGGACAGCCGCGAACACCGGGGAGCTGTTTTTT,CASSPRRTAANTGELFF